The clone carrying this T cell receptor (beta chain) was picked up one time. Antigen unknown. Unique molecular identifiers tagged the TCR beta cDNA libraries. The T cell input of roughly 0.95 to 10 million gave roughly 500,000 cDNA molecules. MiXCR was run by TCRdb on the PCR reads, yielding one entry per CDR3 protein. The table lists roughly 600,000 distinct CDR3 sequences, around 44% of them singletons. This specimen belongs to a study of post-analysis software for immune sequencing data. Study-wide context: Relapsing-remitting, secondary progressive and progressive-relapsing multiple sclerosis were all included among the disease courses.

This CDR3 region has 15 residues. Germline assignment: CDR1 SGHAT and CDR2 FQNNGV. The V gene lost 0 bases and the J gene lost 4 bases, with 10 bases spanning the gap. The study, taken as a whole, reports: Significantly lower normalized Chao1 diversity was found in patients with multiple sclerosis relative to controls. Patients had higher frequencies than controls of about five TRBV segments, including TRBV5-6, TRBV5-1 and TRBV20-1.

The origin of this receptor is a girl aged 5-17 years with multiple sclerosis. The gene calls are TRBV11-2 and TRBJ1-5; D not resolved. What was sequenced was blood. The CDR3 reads CASSLDWVMNQPQHF. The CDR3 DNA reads TGTGCCAGCAGCTTAGATTGGGTCATGAATCAGCCCCAGCATTTT.